This T cell receptor beta chain is drawn from a study of persistence of HIV-infected CD4 T cells. About this clone: Antigen: not known.

Study outcomes and limitations: Compared with CD3/CD28-stimulated cells, CMV- and Gag-responding cells showed lower TCRbeta richness.

Trimming cost V 1 base and J 4 bases, with 10 bases left between them. The CDR3 runs 14 residues. Germline CDR1 is LGHNA and CDR2 is YNFKEQ. Cells were stimulated with overlapping HIV-1 Gag 15-mer peptides. Memory cells lacking CD40L and CD69 with high CD45RO were sorted. Donors had undetectable plasma HIV-1 RNA, under 50 copies/mL, for 4+ years. Sequencing used immunoSEQ version 4 in survey mode. The table came from immunoSEQ multiplex PCR; TCRdb's copy has only in-frame clones and leaves some out. This sample has over 60,000 clones; more than 70% occur once, and the top ten carry 1.5% to 2%. The receptor was isolated from an adult man with HIV who was CMV-seropositive. The specimen comprised CD4+ T cells sorted from PBMCs after roughly 18-hour stimulation, sampled from a patient who received antiretroviral therapy. V usage is TRBV4-2 and J usage is TRBJ1-2; tentative D call: TRBD1 (5 bases). CDR3 DNA: TGTGCCAGCAGCCAAGCGGGGGAGGGCTATGGCTACACCTTC. Its translation is CASSQAGEGYGYTF.